Shown below are 13 T cell receptor gamma chains from a single sample sequenced in a study of Vδ1+ human thymocytes. Study-level findings and limits: Thymic TRG and TRD repertoires appeared highly polyclonal.

These receptors lack a known antigen. RNA was extracted from the cells and then reverse transcribed. Multiplex PCR used pooled V-gene forward primers and a constant-region reverse primer to amplify CDR3s. TCRdb repeated clone calling on the multiplex PCR reads with CATT. This sample has about 6,500 gamma-chain clones, with 42% found just once. Specimen: Vdelta1+ gamma-delta thymocytes from the thymus. Described subset: FACS-sorted CD3+ TCRalphabeta- TCRVdelta1+ TCRVdelta2- thymocytes. These receptors were taken from a boy under two years old who had congenital heart surgery.

The chain is built from TRGV5 and TRGJ1 or TRGJ2. V shed 0 bases and J 3 bases; nucleotides not matched to a gene: 11. Germline V lookup: CDR1 VINAFY, CDR2 YDVSNSKD. This CDR3 is 16 amino acids long. The CDR3 protein is CATWDRRGLVYYKKLF. The CDR3 DNA reads as TGTGCCACCTGGGACAGGCGTGGTTTGGTTTATTATAAGAAACTCTTT.

A note on this clone: Just one base apart from a much larger clone, this may be a read error. The rearrangement joins TRGV5 to TRGJ1 or TRGJ2. The J gene, not given by TCRdb, was assigned here from a germline match of the nucleotide sequence. Germline values: CDR1 VINAFY, CDR2 YDVSNSKD. This CDR3 comprises 12 residues. The CDR3 is CATGDRRYKKLF. Here the CDR3 DNA reads TGTGCCACCGGGGACAGGCGGTATAAGAAACTCTTT.

This chain joins TRGV3 and TRGJ1 or TRGJ2. The J gene, left out of TCRdb, was set here by checking the DNA against germline. The germline V gene encodes CDR1 VTNTFY and CDR2 YDVSTARD (reference sequence). The CDR3 loop spans 14 amino acids. Losses at the gene ends were 0 bases for V and 5 bases for J; bases not matched to a gene: 7. This chain's CDR3 is CATWDRPGHYKKLF. The CDR3, as DNA: TGTGCCACCTGGGACAGGCCTGGTCATTATAAGAAACTCTTT.

No J gene call was made, and the V gene is TRGV3. In germline, CDR1 is VTNTFY, CDR2 YDVSTARD (reference sequence). This CDR3 is built from 12 residues. The CDR3, as DNA: TGTGCCACCGGGTACGGACTTCATAGGAAAATATTT. Protein sequence: CATGYGLHRKIF.

This rearrangement joins TRGV9 to TRGJ1 or TRGJ2. TCRdb leaves out the J gene; it was filled in here by matching the DNA to germline. With V trimmed by 0 bases and J by 9 bases, 5 bases remained unmatched. Germline lookup yields CDR1 GITISATS and CDR2 ISYDGTV (reference sequence). CDR3 length: 12 residues. For the CDR3, the DNA is TGTGCCTTGTGGGAGGTGGGCGTTAAGAAACTCTTT. Translating gives CALWEVGVKKLF.

The chain combines TRGV9 with TRGJ1 or TRGJ2. This CDR3 has 14 residues. Per germline, CDR1 GITISATS and CDR2 ISYDGTV (reference sequence). The trim removed 2 bases at V and 6 bases at J, leaving 10 bases unmatched. CDR3 sequence (DNA): TGTGCCTTGTGGGAGGCGACGAGGGCTTATAAGAAACTCTTT. This gives the protein CALWEATRAYKKLF.

The chain has TRGV4 and TRGJ1 or TRGJ2. Germline CDR1 is EGSTGY and CDR2 is YDSYTSSV. With V trimmed by 4 bases and J by 9 bases, 3 bases remained unmatched. This CDR3 is built from 10 residues. DNA of the CDR3: TGTGCCACCTGGGACCCTAAGAAACTCTTT. Translated, it gives CATWDPKKLF.

This clone was seen more than once but under ten times. The rearrangement links TRGV4 to TRGJ1 or TRGJ2. The CDR3 sequence is 10 residues long. Germline CDR1 EGSTGY, CDR2 YDSYTSSV. V shed 9 bases and J 8 bases; nucleotides not matched to a gene: 7. Here the CDR3 DNA reads TGTGCCACCCATAGGAATAAGAAACTCTTT. It yields the protein CATHRNKKLF.

The table lists this clone with a few counts. The chain uses TRGV9 and TRGJ1 or TRGJ2. The junction had 5 bases not matched to a gene; V was cut back by 0 bases and J by 0 bases. The CDR3 consists of 15 residues. The germline V gene encodes CDR1 GITISATS and CDR2 ISYDGTV (reference sequence). CDR3 nucleotides: TGTGCCTTGTGGGAGGTGCGTGGGAATTATTATAAGAAACTCTTT. This sequence encodes CALWEVRGNYYKKLF.

V usage is TRGV3 and J usage is TRGJ1 or TRGJ2. TCRdb lists no J gene, so it was determined here by aligning the DNA to germline. Per the germline V gene, CDR1 is VTNTFY and CDR2 is YDVSTARD (reference sequence). V shed 3 bases and J 5 bases; nucleotides not matched to a gene: 7. This CDR3 has 13 residues. This chain's CDR3 is CATWDGRNYKKLF. The CDR3 DNA follows: TGTGCCACCTGGGACGGCCGGAATTATAAGAAACTCTTT.

The V gene is TRGV5, the J gene TRGJ1 or TRGJ2. As TCRdb names no J gene, one was assigned here on the basis of a DNA match to germline. The V gene's germline CDR1 is VINAFY and CDR2 YDVSNSKD. The V segment lost 0 bases and the J segment 10 bases; nucleotides outside the gene matches: 3. This CDR3 has 11 residues. This CDR3 reads CATWDRSKKLF. The CDR3 nucleotides are TGTGCCACCTGGGACAGGTCGAAGAAACTCTTT.

The chain is built from TRGV9 and TRGJ1 or TRGJ2. The germline V gene has CDR1 GITISATS and CDR2 ISYDGTV (reference sequence). The CDR3 loop spans 14 amino acids. V was clipped by 1 base and J by 5 bases; unmatched bases: 8. CDR3 loop: CALWEVHWHYKKLF. CDR3 DNA: TGTGCCTTGTGGGAGGTTCACTGGCATTATAAGAAACTCTTT.

This clone was seen just once. The gene calls are TRGV4 and TRGJ1 or TRGJ2. The J gene, left out of TCRdb, was set here by checking the DNA against germline. V lost 2 bases and J lost 2; bases outside the gene matches: 9. CDR1 and CDR2 from the germline V gene are EGSTGY and YDSYTSSV. This CDR3 has 15 amino acids. The CDR3 DNA reads TGTGCCACCTGGGATGAACCCCAGGATTATTATAAGAAACTCTTT. Residues: CATWDEPQDYYKKLF.